The 5 T cell receptor beta chains given below trace back to one sample, sequenced in a study of neurological immune-mediated disorders. TCRdb reprocessed the 5' RACE reads with MiXCR, giving one entry per CDR3 protein. Of 50,000 to 85,000 distinct CDR3 sequences in the sample, 5.2% are singletons; the top ten hold about 2.8%. Material: PBMCs. The receptors derive from a woman aged 25 to 39 with multiple sclerosis.

This clonotype was recorded a few times. This CDR3 fails to terminate in the conserved phenylalanine or tryptophan, so it likely reflects a read error. The chain uses TRBV5-1 and TRBJ2-1; TRBD2 agrees at 12 bases. The V gene end was trimmed by 0 bases and the J gene end by 13 bases; junction bases not matched to a gene: 2. The germline gives CDR1 SGHRS, CDR2 YFSETQ. The CDR3 contains 13 residues. This CDR3 reads CASSLELAGGQFC. The CDR3 bases are TGCGCCAGCAGCTTGGAACTAGCGGGGGGACAGTTCTGC.

This clonotype was seen many times. V usage is TRBV28 and J usage is TRBJ1-2; TRBD1 aligns across 9 bases. CDR1 is MDHEN and CDR2 is SYDVKM in the germline V gene. The CDR3 covers 15 residues. The junction had 8 bases not matched to a gene; V was cut back by 5 bases and J by 4 bases. CDR3 protein: CASSPTGGRGYGYTF. The CDR3 nucleotides read TGTGCCAGCAGTCCAACAGGGGGCCGCGGCTATGGCTACACCTTC.

This clonotype was counted ten times or more. CDR3 amino acids: CATSRGGTDLPGELFF. For the CDR3, the DNA is TGTGCCACCAGCAGAGGAGGGACAGACCTCCCCGGGGAGCTGTTTTTT. The chain carries TRBV15 and TRBJ2-2, with TRBD1 identical over 7 bases. Trimming took 1 base from V and 6 from J; bases not matched to a gene: 8. Germline-derived CDR1 and CDR2 are LNHNV and YYDKDF (reference sequence). This CDR3 spans 16 amino acids.

This clonotype was picked up many times. The chain employs TRBV5-5 and TRBJ1-5, with D unclear. The V end was cut by 1 base, the J end by 11 bases, with 13 bases between. Germline loops: CDR1 SGHKS, CDR2 YYEKEE (reference sequence). The CDR3 has 13 residues. The CDR3 coding sequence is TGTGCCAGCAGCTTGAACGTGGACTTGGCCCAGCATTTT. Residues: CASSLNVDLAQHF.

This clonotype was counted ten times or more. V is TRBV20-1 and J is TRBJ1-2; 8 bases are shared with TRBD1. This CDR3 is built from 14 residues. The trim removed 1 base at V and 5 bases at J, leaving 6 bases unmatched. Germline V gene data show CDR1 as DFQATT and CDR2 as SNEGSKA (reference sequence). The CDR3 coding sequence is TGCAGTGCTAGAGGGGACAGGCGCCGGTATGGCTACACCTTC. Residues: CSARGDRRRYGYTF.